These T cell receptor beta chains were read from a single sample in a study of blood T cell repertoires in COVID-19. Repertoires were generated with immunoSEQ multiplex PCR, while TCRdb's copy carries only in-frame clones and drops some. Altogether about 480,000 clones are present, more than 75% being singletons, with the ten largest covering 1.5% to 2%. The sequenced sample was PBMCs or T cells enriched from blood (not recorded which). These receptors were obtained from a woman aged 35 to 49 who had recovered from COVID-19. CDR3s include the opening cysteine and the closing phenylalanine or tryptophan. Fields, in order: CDR3 protein, V gene.

CAWRDSGGFNEQYF TRBV30
CASSNPPQGVAEQFF TRBV19
CASSQGWGNQRGEKLFF TRBV3-1/TRBV3-2
CAWEQDRWNYGYTF TRBV30
CASSFTYYTGTGVQPQHF TRBV27
CASSRLVGGSGGSYEQYF TRBV3-1/TRBV3-2
CASSLEQGTDTQYF TRBV7-7
CASSQEGVAGEGFYNEQFF TRBV4-3
CASSQVRDREHPSGANVLTF TRBV14
CASSPPADPPYNEQFF TRBV18
CAISGGTGNEKLFF TRBV10-3
CASSSPRVLRGELFF TRBV11-2
CASSQYYRGLHEQYF TRBV4-3
CASSYLQGNYEQYF TRBV6-5
CASKIRDGSNDEQFF TRBV4-1
CASSLRQGEDGYTF TRBV4-3
CARSEGSGNTIYF TRBV30
CASSPRSGQGQGGYTF TRBV18
CASRKGPGGELFF TRBV7-2
CSGHNRGDEQFF TRBV29-1
CASSLGEDTQYF TRBV5-4
CASSGGTDAYEQYF TRBV2
CASSEPGSQETQYF TRBV6-1
CSAGGDGYTF TRBV20-1
CVSKARFGTGELFF TRBV7-8
CASSLRTGGVSNTEAFF TRBV11-2